This TCR beta chain was sequenced for a study of blood T cell repertoires in COVID-19. The overall study: Italy, Spain and the United States were the sources of the convalescent and acute COVID-19 samples. Nucleic acid was either cDNA or gDNA, and it came from T cells, B-cell-depleted T cells, or PBMCs.

Authors' analysis steps: Scientists estimated how many nucleated cells there were by amplifying reference gene primers. Generated by immunoSEQ multiplex PCR, the TCRdb table keeps only in-frame clones and is missing some. V and J calls plus clone size are reproduced from that table; the DNA served to infer D and trimming. This sample yields around 120,000 clones, of which over 80% are seen a single time; approximately 2% belongs to the top ten. CDR1 is MNHEY, CDR2 SVGEGT, per germline. The CDR3 has 14 amino acids. With 3 bases removed from V and 0 bases from J, the gap between germline ends came to 5 bases.

The receptor was isolated from a man in his 70s with acute or convalescent COVID-19. This chain joins TRBV6-2 or TRBV6-3 and TRBJ2-2; D is undetermined. Sequenced input: peripheral blood. The CDR3 here is CASSYIANTGELFF. The CDR3 DNA is TGTGCCAGCAGTTATATAGCGAACACCGGGGAGCTGTTTTTT.